The rows below give T cell receptor beta chains drawn from one sample of a study of control samples from healthy donors and cancer patients. Libraries were prepared by immunoSEQ multiplex PCR; TCRdb keeps only in-frame clonotypes and omits some of them. The sample contains approximately 100,000 clones, 90% of which appear only once. Material: blood. The receptors stem from a human donor in good health. The donor label of this sample is uncertain. Each CDR3 is given with its conserved first and last residue.

TRBJ1-1 | TRBV11-2 | CASSGGRPEAFF
TRBJ1-4 | TRBV3-1/TRBV3-2 | CASRVRESEKLFF
TRBJ2-6 | TRBV9 | CASWGAGANVLTF
TRBJ2-2 | TRBV7-6 | CASSLTVTIGTVTGELFF
TRBJ1-2 | TRBV10-3 | CATGAGWGYGYTF
TRBJ1-4 | TRBV5-1 | CASSGRGGDEKLFF
TRBJ1-5 | TRBV19 | CASSKQYSNQPQHF
TRBJ1-1 | TRBV12-3/TRBV12-4 | CASHLARGNEAFF
TRBJ2-4 | TRBV4-3 | CASSQSYAARAKNIQYF
TRBJ2-4 | TRBV10-3 | CAISELWGNIQYF
TRBJ2-1 | TRBV10-1 | CASSPRGGGGEQFF
TRBJ1-1 | TRBV5-1 | CASSLEGLGTEAFF
TRBJ1-5 | TRBV19 | CASSIGEGQPQHF
TRBJ2-7 | TRBV14 | CASSQGGLPTTYEQYF
TRBJ2-5 | TRBV2 | CASRRSLDQETQYF
TRBJ2-5 | TRBV24-1 | CATSDLTGQDRENGETQYF
TRBJ2-2 | TRBV27 | CASRSPGHHTGELFF
TRBJ2-5 | TRBV5-1 | CASSANQETQYF
TRBJ1-1 | TRBV21-1 | CASSKLGTWAEAFF
TRBJ1-2 | TRBV4-3 | CASSQVGYGYTF
TRBJ1-5 | TRBV24-1 | CATSDQGMIQHF
TRBJ2-3 | TRBV11-2 | CASSPTRDRASTDTQYF
TRBJ1-2 | TRBV11-2 | CASSPTGIHGYTF
TRBJ2-1 | TRBV6-2/TRBV6-3 | CASSYWRGRLGEQFF
TRBJ2-5 | TRBV5-1 | CASSLAGLAVQETQYF
TRBJ1-1 | TRBV2 | CASQRQNTEAFF
TRBJ1-1 | TRBV12-2 | CASRLGGEVNTEAFF
TRBJ1-6 | TRBV5-8 | CASSSEKVGSSYNSPLHF
TRBJ1-2 | TRBV4-3 | CASSQGRTGGNYGYTF
TRBJ2-6 | TRBV7-8 | CASSIPGAGANVLTF
TRBJ1-2 | TRBV3-1/TRBV3-2 | CASSGDIESYGYTF
TRBJ1-5 | TRBV5-1 | CASSLGTAYSNQPQHF
TRBJ2-1 | TRBV28 | CASSSERYRGAYNEQFF
TRBJ2-3 | TRBV10-3 | CAVATGTSFTDTQYF
TRBJ2-5 | TRBV9 | CASSALAGFQETQYF
TRBJ1-5 | TRBV18 | CASSPRQGPNQPQHF
TRBJ2-3 | TRBV11-2 | CASSYEDGRTDTQYF
TRBJ1-4 | TRBV6-1 | CASSEVGVDEKLFF
TRBJ1-2 | TRBV27 | CASSLSGAATGFNYGYTF
TRBJ2-7 | TRBV5-4 | CASSRTSSYEQYF
TRBJ1-4 | TRBV7-9 | CASSGGTDYEKLFF
TRBJ2-4 | TRBV7-3 | CASSLRGEGLGSDNIQYF
TRBJ2-7 | TRBV20-1 | CSASDNYEQYF
TRBJ1-2 | TRBV2 | CASNGRVTNYGYTF
TRBJ2-5 | TRBV6-5 | CASRRGGYETQYF
TRBJ2-2 | TRBV27 | CAGRRDTSNTGELFF
TRBJ2-3 | TRBV9 | CASSVWIGGTSDTQYF
TRBJ1-4 | TRBV5-3 | CARRGGGQATNEKLFF
TRBJ2-1 | TRBV6-5 | CASSYIAGGQNEQFF
TRBJ2-7 | TRBV19 | CATRGQATYEQYF
TRBJ1-6 | TRBV9 | CASSLSYGVGHLHF
TRBJ1-2 | TRBV12-3/TRBV12-4 | CASSLNGLDGYTF
TRBJ1-6 | TRBV4-3 | CASSQDLRTANSPLHF